The clone carrying this T cell receptor (beta chain) appeared a single time. The V end was cut by 4 bases, the J end by 2 bases, with 11 bases between. The CDR3 is made up of 15 amino acids. The germline V gene encodes CDR1 SGHAT and CDR2 FQNNGV. Profiling relied on immunoSEQ multiplex PCR, and the TCRdb table lists in-frame clones only, not all of them. The data contain under 100,000 clones, around 84% of them singletons. The entry originates in a study of radiation and T cells in renal cell carcinoma. Time point specified: blood 4 weeks post-SBRT, at nephrectomy. Sample treatment: 15 Gy SBRT to primary tumor, nephrectomy 4 weeks later.

The sample in question was blood, obtained from a patient whose treatment included radiotherapy and nephrectomy. This sequence was found in a man in his 60s with renal cell carcinoma. The chain joins TRBV11-2 to TRBJ2-2; the D is unclear. The CDR3 sequence is CASSSPRANTGELFF. CDR3 nucleotide sequence: TGTGCCAGCAGCTCCCCCCGGGCTAACACCGGGGAGCTGTTTTTT.